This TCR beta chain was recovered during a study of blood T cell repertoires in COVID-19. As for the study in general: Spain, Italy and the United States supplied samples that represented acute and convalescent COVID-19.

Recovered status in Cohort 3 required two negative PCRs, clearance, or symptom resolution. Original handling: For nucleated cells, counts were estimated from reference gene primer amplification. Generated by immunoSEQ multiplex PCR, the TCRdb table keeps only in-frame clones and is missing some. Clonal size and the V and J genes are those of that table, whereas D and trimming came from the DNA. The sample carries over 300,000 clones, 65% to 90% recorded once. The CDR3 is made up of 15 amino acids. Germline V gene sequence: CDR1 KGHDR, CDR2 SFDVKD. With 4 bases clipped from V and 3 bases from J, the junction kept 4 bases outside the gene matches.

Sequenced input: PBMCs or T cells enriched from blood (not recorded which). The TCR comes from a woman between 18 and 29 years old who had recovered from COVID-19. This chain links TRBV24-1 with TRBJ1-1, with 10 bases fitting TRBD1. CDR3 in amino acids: CATSDTGTGDTEAFF. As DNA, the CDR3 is TGTGCCACCAGTGACACCGGGACAGGGGACACTGAAGCTTTCTTT.